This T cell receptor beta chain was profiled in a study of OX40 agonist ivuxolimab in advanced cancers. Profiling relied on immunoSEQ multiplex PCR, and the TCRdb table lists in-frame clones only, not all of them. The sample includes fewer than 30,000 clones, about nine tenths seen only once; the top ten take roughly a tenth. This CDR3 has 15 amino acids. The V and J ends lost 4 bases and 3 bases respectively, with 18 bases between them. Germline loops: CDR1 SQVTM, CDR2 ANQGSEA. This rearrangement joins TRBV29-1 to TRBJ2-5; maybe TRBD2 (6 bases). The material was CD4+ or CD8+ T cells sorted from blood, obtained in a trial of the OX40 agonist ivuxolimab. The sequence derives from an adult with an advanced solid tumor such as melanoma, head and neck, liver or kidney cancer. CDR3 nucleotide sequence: TGCAGCGTTGTTGGCCTCGGGGGAGGAGAAGAGACCCAGTACTTC. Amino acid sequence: CSVVGLGGGEETQYF.